This TCR beta chain comes out of a study of blood T cell repertoires in COVID-19. Cohort assignment relied on participant-reported clinical history. Clones were sequenced by immunoSEQ multiplex PCR, and TCRdb holds only the in-frame ones, with some missing. Found here are 130,000 or so clones, about four fifths of them singletons; the top ten hold just over 9%. Trimming left V 6 bases short and J 3 bases short, with 28 bases between. Germline V lookup: CDR1 WSHSY, CDR2 SAAADI. The CDR3 has 19 residues. Sequenced sample: PBMCs or T cells enriched from blood (not recorded which). The origin of this receptor is a man aged 50 or older who had recovered from COVID-19. The V call is TRBV10-2, the J call TRBJ2-3, with a weak D call TRBD2 (5 bases). CDR3: CASSADPWRLDLGTDTQYF. DNA of the CDR3: TGCGCCAGCAGCGCAGACCCATGGAGGTTAGACCTTGGAACAGATACGCAGTATTTT.